Each of the 20 T cell receptor beta chains below was sequenced from the same sample in a study of blood T cell repertoires in COVID-19. Data came from immunoSEQ multiplex PCR; TCRdb stores just in-frame clones and leaves some out. The data hold about 250,000 clones, with about 87% observed a single time. The sequenced sample was PBMCs or T cells enriched from blood (not recorded which). Receptors originate from a woman in her 50s who had recovered from COVID-19.

The V call is TRBV28, the J call TRBJ1-4; 7 bases match TRBD1. Per the germline V gene, CDR1 is MDHEN and CDR2 is SYDVKM. V shed 1 base, J shed 4 bases, and the junction held 3 bases outside the gene matches. There are 15 residues in the CDR3. CDR3 nucleotides: TGTGCCAGCAGTTTATTAGGGGGCGTTAATGAAAAACTGTTTTTT. Its translation is CASSLLGGVNEKLFF.

The chain is built from TRBV19 and TRBJ1-1; D remains unclear. Germline lookup yields CDR1 LNHDA and CDR2 SQIVND (reference sequence). The CDR3 contains 16 residues. V lost 6 bases and J lost 1, with 18 bases in between. Here the CDR3 reads CASSRISRGGNTEAFF. The CDR3 DNA reads as TGTGCCAGTAGCCGAATCTCTCGGGGTGGGAACACTGAAGCTTTCTTT.

This chain connects TRBV6-2 or TRBV6-3 to TRBJ1-5, with TRBD1 identical over 8 bases. Germline V gives CDR1 MNHEY, CDR2 SVGEGT. Trimming cost V 2 bases and J 3 bases; bases outside gene matches: 3. This CDR3 has 15 residues. The CDR3 protein is CASSYGQGFNQPQHF. The DNA for the CDR3 is TGTGCCAGCAGTTACGGACAGGGCTTCAATCAGCCCCAGCATTTT.

This clone was picked up a small number of times. The chain recombines TRBV5-4 with TRBJ1-1; TRBD1 matches 7 bases. Germline CDR1 reads SGHNT; CDR2 reads YYREEE (reference sequence). The CDR3 loop spans 13 amino acids. Unmatched junction bases numbered 7, after V lost 4 bases and J lost 7 bases. CDR3 bases: TGTGCCAGCAGCACACCCGGGACAGATGAAGCTTTCTTT. Translated, it gives CASSTPGTDEAFF.

CDR3 bases: TGTGCCAGCAGCCAACAGGGGGTCGACACTGAAGCTTTCTTT. This sequence encodes CASSQQGVDTEAFF. The chain recombines TRBV14 with TRBJ1-1, with 7 nucleotides matching TRBD1. Losses at the gene ends were 2 bases for V and 3 bases for J; bases not matched to a gene: 3. The CDR3 consists of 14 residues. The germline V gene has CDR1 SGHDN and CDR2 FVKESK.

V and J are TRBV3-1 (or the pseudogene TRBV3-2) and TRBJ1-5; no definite D call. V lost 3 bases and J 4 bases, leaving 10 bases between the germline ends. The CDR3 sequence is 14 residues long. Germline V gene lookup returns CDR1 LGHDT and CDR2 YNNKEL (reference sequence). The CDR3 protein is CASSHRSGNQPQHF. The CDR3 DNA follows: TGTGCCAGCAGCCACCGTTCGGGGAATCAGCCCCAGCATTTT.

The genes are TRBV27 and TRBJ1-1; perhaps TRBD1 as D (6 bases). From germline, CDR1 is MNHEY and CDR2 SMNVEV (reference sequence). Trimming took 2 bases from V and 1 from J, leaving 11 bases between them. The CDR3 extends over 15 amino acids. This chain's CDR3 is CASSLNRATNTEAFF. CDR3 coding DNA: TGTGCCAGCAGTTTAAACAGGGCCACGAACACTGAAGCTTTCTTT.

This rearrangement joins TRBV24-1 to TRBJ2-7; 7 nucleotides line up with TRBD1. Germline V gene lookup returns CDR1 KGHDR and CDR2 SFDVKD. The CDR3 is 15 amino acids. Trimming removed 5 bases from V and 6 bases from J; junction bases left unmatched: 12. The CDR3 DNA sequence: TGTGCCACCAGTGTCACGACAGGGAATATTGCCGAGCAGTACTTC. Its translation: CATSVTTGNIAEQYF.

The chain combines TRBV27 with TRBJ2-2; TRBD1 is a possible D gene (5 bases). Germline V gives CDR1 MNHEY, CDR2 SMNVEV (reference sequence). V lost 0 bases, J lost 2 bases, and 10 bases lay in between. This CDR3 region has 16 residues. The CDR3 here is CASSLSRQFNTGELFF. CDR3 nucleotide sequence: TGTGCCAGCAGTTTATCGAGACAGTTCAACACCGGGGAGCTGTTTTTT.

The CDR3 region is CASSLGGFNTEAFF. As DNA, the CDR3 is TGTGCCAGCAGCTTAGGAGGGTTCAACACTGAAGCTTTCTTT. The V call is TRBV11-2, the J call TRBJ1-1; D unresolved. This CDR3 comprises 14 residues. The V and J ends lost 1 base and 2 bases respectively, with 8 bases between them. Per germline, CDR1 SGHAT and CDR2 FQNNGV. The whole variable domain, remainder taken from reference TRBV11-2 and TRBJ1-1, is EAGVAQSPRYKIIEKRQSVAFWCNPISGHATLYWYQQILGQGPKLLIQFQNNGVVDDSQLPKDRFSAERLKGVDSTLKIQPAKLEDSAVYLCASSLGGFNTEAFFGQGTRLTVV.

The chain uses TRBV7-2 and TRBJ1-6; 9 nucleotides line up with TRBD1. In germline, CDR1 is SGHTA, CDR2 FQGNSA. The CDR3 runs to 14 residues. J gave up 10 bases and V 3 bases, and 4 bases lay outside the gene matches. The CDR3 nucleotides read TGTGCCAGCAGCTTTGGACAGGGGCGCTCACCCCTCCACTTT. Translation gives CASSFGQGRSPLHF. Supplemented by reference TRBV7-2 and TRBJ1-6, the full variable domain reads GAGVSQSPSNKVTEKGKDVELRCDPISGHTALYWYRQSLGQGLEFLIYFQGNSAPDKSGLPSDRFSAERTGGSVSTLTIQRTQQEDSAVYLCASSFGQGRSPLHFGNGTRLTVT.

The chain uses TRBV5-5 and TRBJ1-2; D is possibly TRBD1 (5 bases). Germline V gene data show CDR1 as SGHKS and CDR2 as YYEKEE (reference sequence). This CDR3 spans 14 amino acids. V lost 0 bases, J lost 7 bases, and 13 bases lay in between. CDR3 in DNA: TGTGCCAGCAGCTTGGGGCAGGCCGGGGGTGGCTACACCTTC. Translation: CASSLGQAGGGYTF. Based on the CDR3 plus reference TRBV5-5 and TRBJ1-2, the full variable domain is DAGVTQSPTHLIKTRGQQVTLRCSPISGHKSVSWYQQVLGQGPQFIFQYYEKEERGRGNFPDRFSARQFPNYSSELNVNALLLGDSALYLCASSLGQAGGGYTFGSGTRLTVV.

V is TRBV4-2 and J is TRBJ1-2; TRBD1 aligns across 9 bases. Trimming cost V 0 bases and J 7 bases; bases outside gene matches: 9. Germline assignment: CDR1 LGHNA and CDR2 YNFKEQ. The length of the CDR3 is 16 residues. CDR3 in amino acids: CASSQDLQGAAGGYTF. CDR3 coding DNA: TGTGCCAGCAGCCAAGATTTACAGGGGGCGGCGGGTGGCTACACCTTC.

The V and J genes are TRBV6-6 and TRBJ2-2, with D maybe TRBD1 (6 bases). Germline V gives CDR1 MNHNY, CDR2 SVGAGI (reference sequence). V lost 2 bases and J 2 bases, leaving 9 bases between the germline ends. The CDR3 runs to 15 residues. The CDR3 nucleotides are TGTGCCAGCAGTTACCCGACAGGAAACACCGGGGAGCTGTTTTTT. It is translated as CASSYPTGNTGELFF.

The V call is TRBV28, the J call TRBJ1-1, with 7 positions matching TRBD1. This CDR3 is built from 14 residues. Germline lookup yields CDR1 MDHEN and CDR2 SYDVKM. The V and J ends lost 7 bases and 2 bases, in that order; junction bases with no gene match: 7. The CDR3 reads CASTVDRANTEAFF. CDR3 nucleotides: TGTGCCAGCACCGTTGACAGGGCTAACACTGAAGCTTTCTTT.

This clone turned up a few times. The chain has TRBV10-3 and TRBJ2-7; possibly TRBD2 for D (6 bases). Germline V CDR1 and CDR2: ENHRY, SYGVKD. The CDR3 length is 17 residues. V lost 0 bases and J 2 bases, leaving 17 bases between the germline ends. The CDR3 nucleotides read TGTGCCATCAGTGAGTCTAGCAGACCTAGCGCGACCTACGAGCAGTACTTC. As protein: CAISESSRPSATYEQYF.

This chain links TRBV19 with TRBJ2-1, with 10 bases matching TRBD2. Unmatched junction bases numbered 15, after V lost 9 bases and J lost 10 bases. Per the germline V gene, CDR1 is LNHDA and CDR2 is SQIVND (reference sequence). The CDR3 spans 15 residues. CDR3 sequence (DNA): TGTGCCAGCCAACGTCTGCTAGCGGGAGAGGGGGAGCAGTTCTTC. This codes for CASQRLLAGEGEQFF.

This chain joins TRBV7-2 and TRBJ1-6; maybe TRBD1 (6 bases). The germline V gene encodes CDR1 SGHTA and CDR2 FQGNSA. Trimming took 8 bases from V and 5 from J, leaving 19 bases between them. The CDR3 spans 16 residues. CDR3 in DNA: TGTGCCAGCGGAGGAAACGCGGGGGCAAATAATTCACCCCTCCACTTT. This translates into CASGGNAGANNSPLHF.

The chain uses TRBV4-2 and TRBJ2-2; TRBD1 aligns across 7 bases. With 6 bases clipped from V and 2 bases from J, the junction kept 12 bases outside the gene matches. This CDR3 contains 17 residues. CDR1 and CDR2 from the germline V gene are LGHNA and YNFKEQ. The CDR3 sequence: CASRQIMRGLNTGELFF. CDR3 in DNA: TGTGCCAGCAGGCAAATCATGAGGGGGCTAAACACCGGGGAGCTGTTTTTT.

The chain employs TRBV5-5 and TRBJ1-1; D may be TRBD1 (5 bases). This CDR3 contains 14 residues. V was clipped by 6 bases and J by 6 bases, with 18 bases between them. Germline assignment: CDR1 SGHKS and CDR2 YYEKEE (reference sequence). CDR3 coding DNA: TGTGCCAGCAACCCAGGGAGGCAAATGGCTGAAGCTTTCTTT. Encoded protein: CASNPGRQMAEAFF.